This entry lists 16 T cell receptor beta chains sequenced from one sample in a study of T cell responses to AZD1222 COVID-19 vaccine. The repertoire was sequenced with immunoSEQ multiplex PCR; TCRdb's copy has only in-frame clones and lacks some. The top ten clones hold approximately 1.6% of a sample with 100,000 to 150,000 clones, roughly nine tenths of them seen once. Sequenced material: peripheral blood, taken on day 0 of AZD1222 vaccination. These receptors were taken from an adult in good health.

V usage is TRBV7-6 and J usage is TRBJ2-2, with a possible D match to TRBD2 (5 bases). The length of the CDR3 is 15 residues. Trimming took 6 bases from V and 3 from J, leaving 14 bases between them. Germline V lookup: CDR1 SGHVS, CDR2 FNYEAQ. CDR3 DNA sequence: TGTGCCAGCAGAATGGAGGCGGGTGACACCGGGGAGCTGTTTTTT. Amino acids: CASRMEAGDTGELFF.

The chain carries TRBV5-6 and TRBJ2-7; D call uncertain. Trimming cost V 2 bases and J 2 bases, with 11 bases left between them. Germline V gene lookup returns CDR1 SGHDT and CDR2 YYEEEE. CDR3 length: 14 amino acids. CDR3 sequence: CASSFRLTTYEQYF. The CDR3 DNA reads as TGTGCCAGCAGCTTCCGCCTAACCACCTACGAGCAGTACTTC.

The chain is built from TRBV7-2 and TRBJ2-7; D gene ambiguous. The V end lost 1 base, the J end lost 0 bases, and 13 bases lay between the germline ends. This CDR3 has 16 amino acids. From germline, CDR1 is SGHTA and CDR2 FQGNSA. This CDR3 is CASSLGPEPSSYEQYF. The CDR3 nucleotides read TGTGCCAGCAGCTTAGGCCCAGAGCCGAGCTCCTACGAGCAGTACTTC.

The chain employs TRBV5-8 and TRBJ2-3; D gene ambiguous. CDR3 size: 13 residues. Germline V gene sequence: CDR1 SGHTS, CDR2 YDEGEE. Trimming took 9 bases from V and 1 from J, leaving 12 bases between them. CDR3 residues: CANRIQGTDTQYF. The CDR3 DNA sequence: TGTGCCAACAGAATCCAGGGCACAGATACGCAGTATTTT.

The chain carries TRBV12-5 and TRBJ1-5; possibly TRBD1 for D (5 bases). Germline V CDR1 and CDR2: LGHNT, FRNRAP. This CDR3 region has 12 residues. CDR3 DNA: TGTGTCTGGGACGTTAACAATCAGCCCCAGCATTTT. It specifies CVWDVNNQPQHF.

The genes are TRBV28 and TRBJ1-1; no clear D. Germline CDR1 MDHEN, CDR2 SYDVKM. The CDR3 runs 12 residues. V lost 11 bases, J lost 0 bases, and 10 bases lay in between. For the CDR3, the DNA is TGTGCCGTTGGGAGGGTGAACACTGAAGCTTTCTTT. Residues: CAVGRVNTEAFF.

This clone was recorded a few times. The chain is built from TRBV18 and TRBJ1-3; no definite D call. The CDR3 covers 18 residues. CDR1 and CDR2 (germline): KGHSH, LQKENI. The ends were cut back, 3 bases at V and 2 bases at J, with 20 bases in the middle. The CDR3: CASSPLGAGRTTGNTIYF. CDR3 DNA: TGTGCCAGCTCACCCCTCGGAGCAGGCCGAACGACTGGAAACACCATATATTTT.

The J gene is TRBJ2-7, the V gene TRBV19; a weak D match, TRBD1 (5 bases). The CDR3 totals 15 residues. Germline V gives CDR1 LNHDA, CDR2 SQIVND (reference sequence). Trimming stripped 5 bases from V and 1 base from J, with 15 bases between. The CDR3 coding sequence is TGTGCCAGTAGTCCCCAAGCGACAGATTCCTACGAGCAGTACTTC. Translating it yields CASSPQATDSYEQYF.

The chain couples TRBV7-3 to TRBJ2-1, with D uncertain. V dropped 4 bases and J dropped 11 bases, with 15 bases sitting between them. CDR3 length: 13 amino acids. The germline V gene encodes CDR1 SGHTA and CDR2 FQGTGA. The CDR3 loop reads CASSSTYRQQQFF. The CDR3 DNA follows: TGTGCCAGCAGCTCGACTTACCGCCAGCAGCAGTTCTTC.

This chain links TRBV27 with TRBJ2-3; 10 bases agree with TRBD2. Germline V gene lookup returns CDR1 MNHEY and CDR2 SMNVEV (reference sequence). V shed 8 bases, J shed 2 bases, and the junction held 7 bases outside the gene matches. This CDR3 spans 15 amino acids. This CDR3 is CASHRLAGATDTQYF. Written as DNA, the CDR3 is TGTGCCAGCCACAGGCTAGCGGGGGCCACAGATACGCAGTATTTT.

This chain joins TRBV30 and TRBJ1-2; no clear D. The CDR3 length is 12 residues. V was shortened by 0 bases and J by 4 bases, with 6 bases between the two germline ends. The V gene's germline CDR1 is GTSNPN and CDR2 SVGIG (reference sequence). This chain's CDR3 is CAWSVQLYGYTF. The CDR3 DNA follows: TGTGCCTGGAGTGTCCAGCTCTATGGCTACACCTTC.

The chain joins TRBV12-3 or TRBV12-4 to TRBJ1-3; D is ambiguous. Trimming took off 7 bases at V and 2 bases at J, with 6 bases between the two ends. This CDR3 comprises 12 residues. Here the CDR3 reads CASTPAGNTIYF. The CDR3 DNA reads as TGTGCCAGCACCCCCGCTGGAAACACCATATATTTT.

The chain couples TRBV29-1 to TRBJ1-2; a weak D match, TRBD1 (5 bases). Deletions cut 6 bases from V and 1 base from J, with 18 bases between. CDR1 and CDR2 from the germline V gene are SQVTM and ANQGSEA. This CDR3 comprises 15 residues. CDR3 nucleotides: TGCAGCGTCAACGCACTGGGGGGGTTTAACTATGGCTACACCTTC. Residues: CSVNALGGFNYGYTF.

The CDR3 DNA follows: TGTGCCAGCTCACCGGGGGCCCCTAACACTGAAGCTTTCTTT. Amino acid sequence: CASSPGAPNTEAFF. The chain carries TRBV18 and TRBJ1-1, with D perhaps TRBD1 (6 bases). Germline CDR1 reads KGHSH; CDR2 reads LQKENI. Trimming left V 3 bases short and J 2 bases short, with 10 bases between. This CDR3 comprises 14 residues. The entire variable domain, with the rest obtained from reference TRBV18 and TRBJ1-1, is as follows: NAGVMQNPRHLVRRRGQEARLRCSPMKGHSHVYWYRQLPEEGLKFMVYLQKENIIDESGMPKERFSAEFPKEGPSILRIQQVVRGDSAAYFCASSPGAPNTEAFFGQGTRLTVV.

V and J are TRBV5-4 and TRBJ2-1, with 10 bases lining up with TRBD2. Germline loops: CDR1 SGHNT, CDR2 YYREEE (reference sequence). The J segment lost 1 base and the V segment lost 3 bases, leaving 4 bases of the junction unmatched. CDR3 length: 16 residues. The CDR3 DNA reads as TGTGCCAGCAGCTCCAGCGGGGGGGCTTCCTACAATGAGCAGTTCTTC. Its protein product is CASSSSGGASYNEQFF.

The chain has TRBV14 and TRBJ1-6; no clear D. CDR1 and CDR2 from the germline V gene are SGHDN and FVKESK. The length of the CDR3 is 12 residues. The V end was cut by 4 bases, the J end by 7 bases, with 5 bases between. The CDR3 loop is CASSLNNSPLHF. Here the CDR3 DNA reads TGTGCCAGCAGCCTTAACAATTCACCCCTCCACTTT. The whole variable domain, remainder taken from reference TRBV14 and TRBJ1-6, is EAGVTQFPSHSVIEKGQTVTLRCDPISGHDNLYWYRRVMGKEIKFLLHFVKESKQDESGMPNNRFLAERTGGTYSTLKVQPAELEDSGVYFCASSLNNSPLHFGNGTRLTVT.